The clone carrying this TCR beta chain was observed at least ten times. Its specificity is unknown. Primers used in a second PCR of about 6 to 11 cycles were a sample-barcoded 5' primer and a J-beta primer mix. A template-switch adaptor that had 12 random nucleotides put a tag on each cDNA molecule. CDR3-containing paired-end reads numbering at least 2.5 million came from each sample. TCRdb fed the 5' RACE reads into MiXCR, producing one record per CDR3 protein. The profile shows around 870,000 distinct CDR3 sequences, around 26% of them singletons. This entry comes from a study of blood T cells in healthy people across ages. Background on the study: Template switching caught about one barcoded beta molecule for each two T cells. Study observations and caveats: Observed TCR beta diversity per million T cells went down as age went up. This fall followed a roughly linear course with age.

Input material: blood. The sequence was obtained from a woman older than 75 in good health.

The CDR3 DNA sequence: TGTGCCAGCAGCTTAGGGTTTCCGGATACGCAGTATTTT. Translating it yields CASSLGFPDTQYF. This sequence joins TRBV7-9 and TRBJ2-3; D is unclear. V was cut by 1 base and J by 6 bases, with 8 bases left in between. CDR3 length: 13 residues. Germline CDR1 SEHNR, CDR2 FQNEAQ (reference sequence).